This T cell receptor (beta chain) was found in a study of blood T cell repertoires in COVID-19. Assay used: immunoSEQ multiplex PCR; TCRdb lists only in-frame clones, some missing. This sample carries more than 100,000 clones, around 80% of them seen once, and the ten largest clones take 16%. The specimen was peripheral blood. This clonotype was sampled from a man aged 55 to 69 with active or convalescent COVID-19.

The CDR3 is CASSPPRGAGYGYTF. The CDR3 nucleotides read TGTGCCAGCAGTCCACCCCGGGGGGCAGGCTATGGCTACACCTTC. The J gene is TRBJ1-2, the V gene TRBV27; perhaps TRBD1 as D (6 bases). This CDR3 has 15 amino acids. Per germline, CDR1 MNHEY and CDR2 SMNVEV (reference sequence). V was pared by 5 bases and J by 4 bases, with 17 bases between.